The entry below gives a single T cell receptor (beta chain) sequence along with its context. J lost 7 bases, V lost 0 bases, and 6 bases had no gene match. This CDR3 is built from 16 residues. Germline values: CDR1 MGHRA, CDR2 YSYEKL. This sample is part of a study of shared clonotypes between healthy human individuals. Some clones are missing from TCRdb's copy, which holds only in-frame ones; the method was immunoSEQ multiplex PCR. The sample contains fewer than 650,000 clones, over 60% of which appear only once. The TCR was taken from a woman between 40 and 50 years old in good health. Some clones in this sample may be carry-over from other donors' samples. The chain is built from TRBV4-1 and TRBJ2-1; 10 nucleotides align to TRBD2. Source material: PBMCs. CDR3 amino acids: CASSQDISGRSNEQFF. CDR3 DNA sequence: TGCGCCAGCAGCCAAGATATTAGCGGGAGGTCGAATGAGCAGTTCTTC.